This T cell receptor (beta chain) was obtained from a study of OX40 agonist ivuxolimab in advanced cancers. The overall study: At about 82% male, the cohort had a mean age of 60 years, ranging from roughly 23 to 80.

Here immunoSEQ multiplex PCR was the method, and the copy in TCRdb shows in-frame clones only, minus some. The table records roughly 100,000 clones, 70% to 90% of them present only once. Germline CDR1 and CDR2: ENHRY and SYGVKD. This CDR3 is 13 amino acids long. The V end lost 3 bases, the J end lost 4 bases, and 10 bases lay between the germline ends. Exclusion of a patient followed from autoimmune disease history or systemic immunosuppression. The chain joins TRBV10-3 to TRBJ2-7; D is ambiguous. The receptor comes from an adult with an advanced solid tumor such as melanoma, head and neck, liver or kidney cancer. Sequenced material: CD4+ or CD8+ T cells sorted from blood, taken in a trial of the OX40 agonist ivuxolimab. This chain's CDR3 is CAISDLLEYEQYF. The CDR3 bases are TGTGCCATCAGTGACCTACTCGAATACGAGCAGTACTTC.